The clone carrying this T cell receptor beta chain was seen a handful of times. The data stem from a study of beta chain features in type 1 diabetes. What was sequenced were expressed TCRB transcripts, since all of the isolated RNA had been reverse transcribed. The assay was immunoSEQ multiplex PCR, and TCRdb's table has in-frame clones only and misses some. The data hold about 160,000 clones, with roughly 9% observed a single time. The V and J ends lost 5 bases and 3 bases respectively, with 22 bases between them. Germline V gene lookup returns CDR1 LNHDA and CDR2 SQIVND (reference sequence). The CDR3 consists of 17 residues. Every donor provided one heparinised blood draw, which averaged approximately 120 mL.

The source of this sequence is a woman between 18 and 29 years old in good health. Specimen: central memory CD4+ T cells from blood. V is TRBV19 and J is TRBJ2-5; D might be TRBD2 (6 bases). The CDR3 is CASSSNRRGGTEETQYF. In DNA, the CDR3 is TGTGCCAGTAGTTCAAATAGGAGGGGTGGCACAGAAGAGACCCAGTACTTC.